The rows below give T cell receptor beta chains drawn from one sample of a study of OX40 agonist ivuxolimab in advanced cancers. Profiling relied on immunoSEQ multiplex PCR, and the TCRdb table lists in-frame clones only, not all of them. Here the sample spans 60,000 to 85,000 clones, roughly four fifths being singletons. The specimen comprised CD4+ or CD8+ T cells sorted from blood, sampled in a trial of the OX40 agonist ivuxolimab. Receptors were obtained from an adult with an advanced solid tumor such as melanoma, head and neck, liver or kidney cancer. The CDR3 runs from the conserved cysteine through the conserved F or W. D genes are given only for firm matches. Not every row has a clone size; where given, it reads once, few, many or a size class.

clone_size,d_call,v_call,j_call,cdr3_aa,cdr3_nt
NA,TRBD1,TRBV28,TRBJ1-1,CASSLGVGQGAGNTEAFF,TGTGCCAGCAGTTTGGGAGTGGGACAGGGGGCAGGGAACACTGAAGCTTTCTTT
NA,NA,TRBV2,TRBJ1-1,CASRQETGNTEAFF,TGTGCCAGCCGCCAGGAGACAGGGAACACTGAAGCTTTCTTT
NA,NA,TRBV21-1,TRBJ2-7,CASSNPPPTGLAGGEQYF,TGTGCCAGCAGCAACCCCCCTCCTACGGGACTAGCGGGAGGCGAGCAGTACTTC
once,NA,TRBV6-1,TRBJ2-2,CASSEGGARAGELFF,TGTGCCAGCAGTGAAGGCGGGGCCCGCGCCGGGGAGCTGTTTTTT
NA,TRBD1,TRBV7-2,TRBJ1-1,CASSSRTGWDTEAFF,TGTGCCAGCAGCTCGCGGACAGGGTGGGACACTGAAGCTTTCTTT
NA,NA,TRBV5-1,TRBJ2-2,CASSLVTNTGELFF,TGCGCCAGCAGCTTGGTAACTAACACCGGGGAGCTGTTTTTT
NA,TRBD2,TRBV7-9,TRBJ2-7,CASSFQLAGASEQYF,TGTGCCAGCAGCTTTCAGCTAGCGGGAGCTAGCGAGCAGTACTTC
NA,NA,TRBV7-2,TRBJ1-5,CASSSGVEQPQHF,TGTGCCAGCAGCTCGGGGGTGGAGCAGCCCCAGCATTTT
few,NA,TRBV5-5,TRBJ1-2,CASSQDWDGYTF,TGTGCCAGCAGCCAGGACTGGGATGGCTACACCTTC
NA,TRBD1,TRBV5-4,TRBJ1-1,CASRQTGADTEAFF,TGTGCCAGCAGGCAGACAGGGGCTGACACTGAAGCTTTCTTT
NA,TRBD2,TRBV19,TRBJ2-2,CASIKTSAPLNTGELFF,TGTGCCAGTATTAAGACTAGCGCACCGTTGAACACCGGGGAGCTGTTTTTT
NA,NA,TRBV19,TRBJ2-1,CASRTVEQFF,TGTGCCAGTAGGACAGTTGAGCAGTTCTTC
few,NA,TRBV7-2,TRBJ1-2,CASSLMLTGRASF,TGTGCCAGCAGCTTAATGTTAACGGGCAGGGCCTCCTTC
NA,NA,TRBV19,TRBJ2-7,CASSRGRDSREQYF,TGTGCCAGTAGTAGGGGACGGGACTCCCGCGAGCAGTACTTC
NA,NA,TRBV9,TRBJ2-3,CASSVQRVSTDTQYF,TGTGCCAGCAGCGTACAACGGGTCAGCACAGATACGCAGTATTTT
NA,NA,TRBV7-2,TRBJ2-3,CASSLAVATDTQYF,TGTGCCAGCAGCTTAGCCGTTGCGACAGATACGCAGTATTTT
NA,NA,TRBV7-2,TRBJ2-3,CASRKLATPTDTQYF,TGTGCCAGCAGGAAACTAGCCACCCCCACAGATACGCAGTATTTT
NA,TRBD1,TRBV5-1,TRBJ1-6,CASSLGTGDSPLHF,TGCGCCAGCAGCTTGGGTACAGGGGATTCACCCCTCCACTTT
NA,TRBD1,TRBV7-8,TRBJ1-6,CASSAPLGGVYNSPLHF,TGTGCCAGCAGCGCTCCTCTAGGGGGCGTCTATAATTCACCCCTCCACTTT
NA,TRBD1,TRBV5-1,TRBJ1-1,CASSLFGTGNTEAFF,TGCGCCAGCAGCTTGTTTGGGACAGGTAACACTGAAGCTTTCTTT
once,NA,TRBV30,TRBJ2-3,CAWSVLARPLTDTQYF,TGTGCCTGGAGTGTACTGGCACGGCCGCTCACAGATACGCAGTATTTT
NA,NA,TRBV15,TRBJ1-3,CATSNSGNTIYF,TGTGCCACCAGCAACTCTGGAAACACCATATATTTT
once,NA,TRBV7-6,TRBJ2-5,CASSLSRESRAKETQYF,TGTGCCAGCAGCTTATCCCGGGAGTCTCGGGCTAAAGAGACCCAGTACTTC
NA,TRBD2,TRBV2,TRBJ2-1,CASSESSGRKGEQFF,TGTGCCAGCAGTGAGAGTAGCGGGAGAAAGGGTGAGCAGTTCTTC
NA,TRBD2,TRBV5-1,TRBJ2-2,CASSWTGGGETGELFF,TGCGCCAGCAGCTGGACTGGCGGGGGGGAGACCGGGGAGCTGTTTTTT
NA,NA,TRBV5-1,TRBJ2-1,CASSLPPINEQFF,TGCGCCAGCAGCTTGCCTCCCATCAATGAGCAGTTCTTC
NA,TRBD2,TRBV10-2,TRBJ2-2,CASSTLAGGTGELFF,TGCGCCAGCAGTACTCTAGCGGGGGGCACCGGGGAGCTGTTTTTT
NA,NA,TRBV28,TRBJ1-6,CASSLMDTSPLHF,TGTGCCAGCAGTTTAATGGACACTTCACCCCTCCACTTT
NA,NA,TRBV27,TRBJ2-7,CASSLSGPTYEQYF,TGTGCCAGCAGTTTGTCGGGGCCGACCTACGAGCAGTACTTC
NA,TRBD1,TRBV7-9,TRBJ2-2,CASSFVTGATGELFF,TGTGCCAGCAGCTTTGTTACAGGGGCCACCGGGGAGCTGTTTTTT
NA,NA,TRBV28,TRBJ1-3,CASEDSFSGNTIYF,TGTGCCTCAGAAGACAGTTTCTCTGGAAACACCATATATTTT
once,TRBD1,TRBV6-5,TRBJ1-2,CASRDRGGNGYTF,TGTGCCAGCAGGGACAGGGGGGGGAATGGCTACACCTTC
few,TRBD1,TRBV18,TRBJ1-1,CASSPRQGAGTEAFF,TGTGCCAGCTCACCAAGACAGGGGGCAGGAACTGAAGCTTTCTTT
NA,NA,TRBV6-1,TRBJ2-3,CASSERGHLTDTQYF,TGTGCCAGCAGTGAGAGGGGACATCTCACAGATACGCAGTATTTT
NA,NA,TRBV19,TRBJ1-2,CASSISGPEGYTF,TGTGCCAGTAGTATTTCCGGGCCGGAAGGCTACACCTTC
NA,NA,TRBV5-1,TRBJ1-1,CASSGGGNTEAFF,TGCGCCAGCTCCGGGGGGGGCAACACTGAAGCTTTCTTT
NA,NA,TRBV10-3,TRBJ1-2,CAISESPGAGYGYTF,TGTGCCATCAGTGAGTCACCGGGGGCGGGCTATGGCTACACCTTC
NA,NA,TRBV5-1,TRBJ2-3,CASSPSGTDTQYF,TGCGCCAGCAGTCCTAGCGGCACAGATACGCAGTATTTT
NA,NA,TRBV5-4,TRBJ2-5,CASSPGNRETQYF,TGTGCCAGCAGCCCGGGAAACCGGGAGACCCAGTACTTC
NA,NA,TRBV19,TRBJ2-1,CASRGLDGWSNEQFF,TGTGCCAGCCGAGGATTGGACGGGTGGTCGAATGAGCAGTTCTTC
NA,NA,TRBV28,TRBJ1-1,CASSLSPGRTEAFF,TGTGCCAGCAGTTTATCCCCAGGGAGAACTGAAGCTTTCTTT
NA,TRBD1,TRBV7-9,TRBJ1-6,CASSFRDSVNSPLHF,TGTGCCAGCAGCTTCCGGGACAGCGTCAATTCACCCCTCCACTTT
NA,NA,TRBV7-3,TRBJ1-1,CASSLTRNTEAFF,TGTGCCAGCAGCTTAACCCGGAACACTGAAGCTTTCTTT
NA,NA,TRBV28,TRBJ1-2,CAIAGRGVGYTF,TGTGCCATCGCCGGGCGGGGTGTTGGCTACACCTTC
NA,NA,TRBV4-1,TRBJ1-2,CASSHTGANYGYTF,TGCGCCAGCAGCCATACAGGCGCTAACTATGGCTACACCTTC
NA,TRBD2,TRBV10-3,TRBJ2-1,CAIRPPGTSGNEQFF,TGTGCCATCAGACCCCCAGGGACTAGCGGGAATGAGCAGTTCTTC
NA,NA,TRBV29-1,TRBJ1-2,CSVKVVGGGYGYTF,TGCAGCGTTAAGGTAGTAGGGGGAGGTTATGGCTACACCTTC
NA,TRBD1,TRBV10-3,TRBJ2-1,CAISDGPGGEDEQFF,TGTGCCATCAGTGACGGCCCAGGGGGCGAGGATGAGCAGTTCTTC
NA,TRBD1,TRBV4-2,TRBJ2-7,CASSQDRRQGYNEQYF,TGTGCCAGCAGCCAAGATCGTCGACAGGGGTACAACGAGCAGTACTTC